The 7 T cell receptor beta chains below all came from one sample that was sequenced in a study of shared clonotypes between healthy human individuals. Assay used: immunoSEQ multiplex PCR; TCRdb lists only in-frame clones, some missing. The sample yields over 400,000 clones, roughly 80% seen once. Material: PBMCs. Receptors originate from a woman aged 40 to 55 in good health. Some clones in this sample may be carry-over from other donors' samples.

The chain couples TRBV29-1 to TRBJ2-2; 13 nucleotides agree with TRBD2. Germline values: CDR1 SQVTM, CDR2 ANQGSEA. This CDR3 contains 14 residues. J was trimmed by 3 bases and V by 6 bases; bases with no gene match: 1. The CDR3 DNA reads TGCAGCGTGGGACTAGCGGGATACACCGGGGAGCTGTTTTTT. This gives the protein CSVGLAGYTGELFF.

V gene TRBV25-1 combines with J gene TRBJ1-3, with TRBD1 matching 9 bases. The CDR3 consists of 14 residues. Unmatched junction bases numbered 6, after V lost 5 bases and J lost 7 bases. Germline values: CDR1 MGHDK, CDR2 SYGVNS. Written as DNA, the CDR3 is TGTGCCAGCAGTCGGGACAGGGAAGGGAACACCATATATTTT. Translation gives CASSRDREGNTIYF.

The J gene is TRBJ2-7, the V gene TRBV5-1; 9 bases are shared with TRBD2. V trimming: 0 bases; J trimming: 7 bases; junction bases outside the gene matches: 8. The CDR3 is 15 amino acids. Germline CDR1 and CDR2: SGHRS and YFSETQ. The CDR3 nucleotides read TGCGCCAGCAGCTTGGGGGGTAGCGGGAGTAAAGAGCAGTACTTC. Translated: CASSLGGSGSKEQYF.

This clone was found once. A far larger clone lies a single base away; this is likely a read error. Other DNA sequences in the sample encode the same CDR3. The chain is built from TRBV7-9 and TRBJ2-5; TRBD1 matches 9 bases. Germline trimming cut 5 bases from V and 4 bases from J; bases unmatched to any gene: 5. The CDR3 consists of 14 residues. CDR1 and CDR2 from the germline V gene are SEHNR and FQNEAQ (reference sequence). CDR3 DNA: TGTGCCAGCAGCGCGGGACAGGGCAGAGAGACCCAGTACTTC. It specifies CASSAGQGRETQYF.

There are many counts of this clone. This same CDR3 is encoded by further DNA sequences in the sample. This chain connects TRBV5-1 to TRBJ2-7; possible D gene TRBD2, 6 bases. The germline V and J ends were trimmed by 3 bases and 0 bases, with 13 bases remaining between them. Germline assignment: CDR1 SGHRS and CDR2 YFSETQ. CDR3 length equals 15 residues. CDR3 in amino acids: CASSSTGLRSYEQYF. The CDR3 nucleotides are TGCGCCAGCAGCTCAACGGGACTCCGCTCCTACGAGCAGTACTTC.

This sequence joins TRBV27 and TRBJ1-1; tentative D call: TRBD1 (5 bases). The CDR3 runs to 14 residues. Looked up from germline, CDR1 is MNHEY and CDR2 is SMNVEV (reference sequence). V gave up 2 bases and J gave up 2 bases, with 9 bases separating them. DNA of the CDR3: TGTGCCAGCAGTTTAGGACGGGGCAACACTGAAGCTTTCTTT. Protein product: CASSLGRGNTEAFF.

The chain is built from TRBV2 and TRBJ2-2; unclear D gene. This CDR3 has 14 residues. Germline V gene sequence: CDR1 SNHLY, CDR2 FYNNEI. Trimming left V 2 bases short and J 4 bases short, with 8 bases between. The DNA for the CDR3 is TGTGCCAGCAGTGAACGGCAGATCACCGGGGAGCTGTTTTTT. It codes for CASSERQITGELFF.